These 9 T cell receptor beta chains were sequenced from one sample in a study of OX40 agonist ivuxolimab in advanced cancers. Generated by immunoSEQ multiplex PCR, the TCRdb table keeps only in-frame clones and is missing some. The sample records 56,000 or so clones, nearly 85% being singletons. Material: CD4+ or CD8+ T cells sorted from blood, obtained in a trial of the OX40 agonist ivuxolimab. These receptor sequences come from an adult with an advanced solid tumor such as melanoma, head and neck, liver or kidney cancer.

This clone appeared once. CDR3 sequence reads: CAISEGQGYEKLFF. The CDR3 nucleotides are TGTGCCATCAGTGAAGGCCAGGGTTATGAAAAACTGTTTTTT. V is TRBV10-3 and J is TRBJ1-4; tentative D call: TRBD1 (5 bases). The CDR3 totals 14 residues. Germline V lookup: CDR1 ENHRY, CDR2 SYGVKD. With 3 bases removed from V and 6 bases from J, the gap between germline ends came to 11 bases.

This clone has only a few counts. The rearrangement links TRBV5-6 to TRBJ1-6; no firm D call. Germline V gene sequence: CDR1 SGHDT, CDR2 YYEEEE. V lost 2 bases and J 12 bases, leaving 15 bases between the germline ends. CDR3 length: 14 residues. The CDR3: CASSLGVGVRPLHF. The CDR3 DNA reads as TGTGCCAGCAGCTTAGGAGTAGGCGTGCGACCCCTCCACTTT.

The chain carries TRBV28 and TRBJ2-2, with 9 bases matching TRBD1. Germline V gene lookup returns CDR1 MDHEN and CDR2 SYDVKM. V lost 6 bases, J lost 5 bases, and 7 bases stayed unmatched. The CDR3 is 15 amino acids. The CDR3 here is CASSFWDRVTGELFF. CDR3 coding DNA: TGTGCCAGCAGCTTCTGGGACAGGGTGACCGGGGAGCTGTTTTTT.

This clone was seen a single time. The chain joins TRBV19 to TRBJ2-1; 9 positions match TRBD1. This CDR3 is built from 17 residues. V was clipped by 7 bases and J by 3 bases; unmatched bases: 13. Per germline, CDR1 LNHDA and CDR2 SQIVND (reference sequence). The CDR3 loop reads CASTPPKGTGIYNEQFF. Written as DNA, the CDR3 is TGTGCCAGTACCCCTCCCAAAGGGACAGGGATCTACAATGAGCAGTTCTTC.

CDR3 sequence: CASILLVGNTEAFF. The CDR3 nucleotides are TGTGCCAGCATCCTTTTAGTGGGGAACACTGAAGCTTTCTTT. The V call is TRBV7-9, the J call TRBJ1-1; the D is unclear. Germline V gene lookup returns CDR1 SEHNR and CDR2 FQNEAQ (reference sequence). The CDR3 is 14 amino acids. The V end lost 7 bases, the J end lost 1 base, and 13 bases lay between the germline ends.

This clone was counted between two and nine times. The CDR3 nucleotides read TGTGCCAGCAGCTTGGGACACAGCTCCTATAATTCACCCCTCCACTTT. This codes for CASSLGHSSYNSPLHF. The chain employs TRBV11-3 and TRBJ1-6; a weak D match, TRBD1 (6 bases). Germline loops: CDR1 SGHNT, CDR2 YENEEA. Between the trimmed V and J ends, which lost 3 bases and 0 bases, there was a span of 9 bases. This CDR3 spans 16 amino acids.

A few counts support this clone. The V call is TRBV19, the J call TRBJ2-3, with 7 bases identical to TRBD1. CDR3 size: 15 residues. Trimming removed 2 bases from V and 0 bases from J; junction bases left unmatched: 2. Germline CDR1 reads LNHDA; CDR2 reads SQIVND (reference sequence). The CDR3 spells CASSIMGQSTDTQYF. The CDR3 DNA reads TGTGCCAGTAGTATAATGGGACAGAGCACAGATACGCAGTATTTT.

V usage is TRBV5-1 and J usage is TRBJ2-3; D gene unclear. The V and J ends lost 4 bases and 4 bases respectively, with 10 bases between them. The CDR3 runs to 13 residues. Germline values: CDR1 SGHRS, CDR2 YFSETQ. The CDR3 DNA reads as TGCGCCAGCAGCACCGCCACCGCAGATACGCAGTATTTT. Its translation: CASSTATADTQYF.

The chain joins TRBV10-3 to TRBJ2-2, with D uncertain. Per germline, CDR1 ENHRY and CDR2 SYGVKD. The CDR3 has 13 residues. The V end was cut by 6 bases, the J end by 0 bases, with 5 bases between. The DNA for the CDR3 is TGTGCCATCAGCTACGCGAACACCGGGGAGCTGTTTTTT. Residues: CAISYANTGELFF.